A single sample is the source of the 20 T cell receptor beta chains below, sequenced in a study of blood T cell repertoires in COVID-19. TCRdb's copy holds only in-frame clones and misses some; the assay was immunoSEQ multiplex PCR. Seen here are 200,000 to 300,000 clones, approximately 90% observed once, and the top ten hold over 4%. The sequenced sample was PBMCs or T cells enriched from blood (not recorded which). Receptors originate from a woman aged 30 to 39 who had recovered from COVID-19.

The J gene is TRBJ1-3, the V gene TRBV4-2, with D perhaps matching TRBD1 (5 bases). CDR1 is LGHNA and CDR2 is YNFKEQ in the germline V gene. This CDR3 is 15 amino acids long. Between the trimmed V and J ends, which lost 0 bases and 4 bases, there was a span of 10 bases. The CDR3 sequence is CASSQDLGAGNTIYF. The CDR3 region has the DNA TGTGCCAGCAGCCAAGATCTAGGGGCGGGAAACACCATATATTTT.

V gene TRBV13 combines with J gene TRBJ2-1; 11 bases fit TRBD2. With 8 bases clipped from V and 9 bases from J, the junction kept 9 bases outside the gene matches. The CDR3 runs to 14 residues. Germline lookup yields CDR1 PRHDT and CDR2 FYEKMQ (reference sequence). DNA of the CDR3: TGTGCCAGCTCACTAGCGGGAGCAGTAGCTGAGCAGTTCTTC. Amino acid sequence: CASSLAGAVAEQFF.

The chain joins TRBV24-1 to TRBJ1-2; a weak D match, TRBD1 (5 bases). Germline CDR1 is KGHDR and CDR2 is SFDVKD. The CDR3 length is 14 residues. The V gene lost 2 bases and the J gene lost 7 bases, with 13 bases spanning the gap. DNA of the CDR3: TGTGCCACCAGTGATTGGGGCAGCGCTCTTGGCTACACCTTC. This sequence encodes CATSDWGSALGYTF.

V gene TRBV7-2 combines with J gene TRBJ2-5, with 7 positions matching TRBD2. With 3 bases clipped from V and 4 bases from J, the junction kept 8 bases outside the gene matches. CDR3 size: 15 residues. Per germline, CDR1 SGHTA and CDR2 FQGNSA. CDR3 sequence (DNA): TGTGCCAGCAGCTTGGGGAGGGCCCTTAGAGAGACCCAGTACTTC. It codes for CASSLGRALRETQYF. Full variable domain (remainder filled in from reference TRBV7-2 and TRBJ2-5): GAGVSQSPSNKVTEKGKDVELRCDPISGHTALYWYRQSLGQGLEFLIYFQGNSAPDKSGLPSDRFSAERTGGSVSTLTIQRTQQEDSAVYLCASSLGRALRETQYFGPGTRLLVL.

This clone was seen a few times. The rearrangement uses TRBV6-5 and TRBJ1-1; 7 bases fit TRBD1. The CDR3 runs to 14 residues. V was clipped by 4 bases and J by 10 bases; unmatched bases: 12. The germline V gene encodes CDR1 MNHEY and CDR2 SVGAGI. CDR3 residues: CASSSQGQHLAAFF. The CDR3 coding sequence is TGTGCCAGCAGTTCCCAGGGACAGCATCTTGCAGCTTTCTTT.

This chain joins TRBV11-3 and TRBJ2-7; 9 bases align to TRBD1. The CDR3 extends over 15 amino acids. V lost 2 bases, J lost 5 bases, and 7 bases stayed unmatched. Looked up from germline, CDR1 is SGHNT and CDR2 is YENEEA. In DNA form, the CDR3 reads TGTGCCAGCAGCTTATCGGGACAGGGAATCCACGAGCAGTACTTC. The encoded protein is CASSLSGQGIHEQYF. Based on the CDR3 plus reference TRBV11-3 and TRBJ2-7, the full variable domain is EAGVVQSPRYKIIEKKQPVAFWCNPISGHNTLYWYLQNLGQGPELLIRYENEEAVDDSQLPKDRFSAERLKGVDSTLKIQPAELGDSAVYLCASSLSGQGIHEQYFGPGTRLTVT.

The gene calls are TRBV4-1 and TRBJ2-2; TRBD2 matches 12 bases. From germline, CDR1 is MGHRA and CDR2 YSYEKL. The V and J ends lost 0 bases and 8 bases, in that order; junction bases with no gene match: 4. The CDR3 totals 16 residues. The CDR3 DNA reads TGCGCCAGCAGCCAAGAGGCTAGCGGGGGGGGTGGGGAGCTGTTTTTT. This sequence encodes CASSQEASGGGGELFF.

The chain has TRBV18 and TRBJ1-3, with a weak D call TRBD1 (6 bases). The CDR3 totals 14 residues. Germline loops: CDR1 KGHSH, CDR2 LQKENI. V was clipped by 0 bases and J by 3 bases, with 6 bases between them. The CDR3: CASSPPGGGNTIYF. CDR3 in DNA: TGTGCCAGCTCACCACCAGGGGGTGGAAACACCATATATTTT.

The chain carries TRBV13 and TRBJ1-1; D gene ambiguous. Germline CDR1 PRHDT, CDR2 FYEKMQ (reference sequence). Trimming pared 5 bases from V and 7 bases from J, leaving 20 bases between. This CDR3 region has 15 residues. CDR3 sequence reads: CASSLDTSPSFEAFF. The CDR3 bases are TGTGCCAGCAGCCTCGACACCTCCCCCAGCTTTGAAGCTTTCTTT.

V and J are TRBV28 and TRBJ2-5; 11 bases match TRBD1. From germline, CDR1 is MDHEN and CDR2 SYDVKM. V dropped 8 bases and J dropped 5; count of bases not matched to a gene: 10. The CDR3 loop spans 15 amino acids. The CDR3: CASAGTGGRRETQYF. The DNA of the CDR3 is TGTGCCAGCGCCGGGACAGGGGGGAGGAGGGAGACCCAGTACTTC.

V usage is TRBV11-2 and J usage is TRBJ2-7, with a tentative D call TRBD2 (5 bases). Per the germline V gene, CDR1 is SGHAT and CDR2 is FQNNGV. The V end lost 5 bases, the J end lost 3 bases, and 14 bases lay between the germline ends. This CDR3 is 14 amino acids long. The CDR3 here is CASSPLSRDYEQYF. The CDR3 nucleotides read TGTGCCAGCAGCCCCCTTTCCCGGGACTACGAGCAGTACTTC.

The V and J genes are TRBV29-1 and TRBJ1-2; D unclear. V shed 3 bases and J shed 0 bases, with 8 bases lying between them. In germline, CDR1 is SQVTM, CDR2 ANQGSEA. The CDR3 has 13 residues. CDR3 residues: CSVETGPNYGYTF. CDR3 nucleotide sequence: TGCAGCGTTGAGACTGGCCCTAACTATGGCTACACCTTC.

V and J are TRBV11-2 and TRBJ1-3; D ambiguous. The CDR3 length is 15 residues. V gave up 1 base and J gave up 0 bases, with 7 bases separating them. Germline CDR1 reads SGHAT; CDR2 reads FQNNGV. The CDR3, as DNA: TGTGCCAGCAGCTTAGGAGGGAACTCTGGAAACACCATATATTTT. Protein: CASSLGGNSGNTIYF.

The chain combines TRBV11-2 with TRBJ1-2; D gene uncertain. Germline loops: CDR1 SGHAT, CDR2 FQNNGV. CDR3 length: 11 amino acids. Deletions cut 5 bases from V and 5 bases from J, with 6 bases between. The CDR3 region is CASSPGYGYTF. As DNA, the CDR3 is TGTGCCAGCAGCCCGGGATATGGCTACACCTTC.

The chain uses TRBV20-1 and TRBJ1-1; D is possibly TRBD1 (5 bases). V lost 3 bases, J lost 7 bases, and 12 bases lay in between. Germline loops: CDR1 DFQATT, CDR2 SNEGSKA (reference sequence). CDR3 size: 12 residues. The CDR3 DNA is TGCAGTGCTAGTGGACAAACCCTTGAAGCTTTCTTT. Protein sequence: CSASGQTLEAFF.

This sequence joins TRBV7-3 and TRBJ2-1, with 8 nucleotides matching TRBD2. This CDR3 is 16 amino acids long. The V gene end was trimmed by 5 bases and the J gene end by 4 bases; junction bases not matched to a gene: 10. Germline loops: CDR1 SGHTA, CDR2 FQGTGA. The DNA for the CDR3 is TGTGCCAGCAGCGGTCCCGGGACTAGTCGGTACAATGAGCAGTTCTTC. Its protein product is CASSGPGTSRYNEQFF.

The chain joins TRBV4-1 to TRBJ2-1; the D gene is possibly TRBD2 (6 bases). This CDR3 has 17 residues. The germline V gene encodes CDR1 MGHRA and CDR2 YSYEKL. V lost 0 bases, J lost 0 bases, and 12 bases lay in between. CDR3 in DNA: TGCGCCAGCAGCCAAGAATCGATCGGGAGCTCCTACAATGAGCAGTTCTTC. Its translation is CASSQESIGSSYNEQFF.

The chain joins TRBV11-3 to TRBJ2-6; D perhaps matches TRBD2 (5 bases). The CDR3 loop spans 16 amino acids. V was pared by 5 bases and J by 3 bases, with 14 bases between. Per the germline V gene, CDR1 is SGHNT and CDR2 is YENEEA. The CDR3 sequence: CASSNRRRNGANVLTF. The CDR3 DNA sequence: TGTGCCAGCAGCAACCGCAGGAGGAATGGGGCCAACGTCCTGACTTTC.

The V gene is TRBV3-1 (or the pseudogene TRBV3-2), the J gene TRBJ1-1; D remains unclear. The germline V gene has CDR1 LGHDT and CDR2 YNNKEL (reference sequence). The CDR3 sequence is 14 residues long. V gave up 4 bases and J gave up 1 base, with 10 bases separating them. CDR3 amino acids: CASSPTWQNTEAFF. The CDR3 DNA sequence: TGTGCCAGCAGCCCAACATGGCAGAACACTGAAGCTTTCTTT.

The V gene is TRBV6-5, the J gene TRBJ2-1; D is undetermined. Deletions cut 7 bases from V and 5 bases from J, with 12 bases between. Germline lookup yields CDR1 MNHEY and CDR2 SVGAGI. This CDR3 is built from 13 residues. Here the CDR3 reads CASTRFSNNEQFF. CDR3 bases: TGTGCCAGCACTCGGTTTTCGAACAATGAGCAGTTCTTC.